The 27 T cell receptor beta chains below all came from one sample that was sequenced in a study of regulatory T cells in long-lasting Graves disease. Through Arm-PCR of CDR3 regions and iRepertoire HTBI primers, TCR beta libraries were built. From the multiplex PCR reads, TCRdb called clonotypes with MiXCR, one entry per CDR3 protein. The table lists approximately 400,000 distinct CDR3 sequences, approximately 16% of them singletons. Time point of the sample: newly diagnosed GD, antithyroid drugs for less than 3 months. Making the TCR library involved RNA that had been extracted from PBMCs. These data were likewise used in another study, on T cells in Graves' hyperthyroidism and ophthalmopathy.

The sequencing here drew on peripheral blood mononuclear cells (PBMCs), taken at new diagnosis, from a patient treated with antithyroid drugs. All receptors come from a middle-aged woman with Graves disease.

This clonotype has only a few counts. This chain joins TRBV7-3 and TRBJ2-1; 10 positions agree with TRBD2. This CDR3 is built from 14 residues. Germline V gene lookup returns CDR1 SGHTA and CDR2 FQGTGA. V dropped 4 bases and J dropped 8; count of bases not matched to a gene: 5. This chain's CDR3 is CASSSASGSYEQFF. The CDR3, as DNA: TGTGCCAGCAGCTCGGCTAGCGGGAGTTATGAGCAGTTCTTC.

The gene calls are TRBV12-3 or TRBV12-4 and TRBJ2-5; D ambiguous. This CDR3 has 16 amino acids. V dropped 8 bases and J dropped 4 bases, with 23 bases sitting between them. In DNA form, the CDR3 reads TGTGCCAGCTCACTCCGGACCGGAACCCGTCCAGAGACCCAGTACTTC. The encoded protein is CASSLRTGTRPETQYF.

The chain couples TRBV20-1 to TRBJ2-2, with a possible D match to TRBD1 (5 bases). CDR1 is DFQATT, CDR2 SNEGSKA, per germline (reference sequence). This CDR3 is 16 amino acids long. V was pared by 0 bases and J by 1 base, with 12 bases between. The CDR3 region is CSARDLKQENTGELFF. The CDR3 coding sequence is TGCAGTGCTAGAGATCTAAAACAGGAGAACACCGGGGAGCTGTTTTTT.

This clonotype has more than one count but fewer than ten. DNA for the CDR3: TGCAGCGTTGAAGATTACACACGTGAAGCTTTCTTT. Encoded protein: CSVEDYTREAFF. The chain couples TRBV29-1 to TRBJ1-1; no reliable D call. Per the germline V gene, CDR1 is SQVTM and CDR2 is ANQGSEA. V was cut by 0 bases and J by 7 bases, with 9 bases left in between. The CDR3 has 12 amino acids.

A word on this clonotype: This may stem from a read error, because a much larger clone lies one nucleotide away. V gene TRBV29-1 combines with J gene TRBJ2-1; a weak D match, TRBD2 (5 bases). This CDR3 comprises 13 residues. Germline V gene data show CDR1 as SQVTM and CDR2 as ANQGSEA. V lost 4 bases and J lost 2, with 9 bases in between. In nucleotides, the CDR3 is TGCAGCGTTGTTGAACTAGCCTACAATGAGCAGTTCTTC. Translation: CSVVELAYNEQFF.

This chain links TRBV4-1 with TRBJ2-2; D remains unclear. V was pared by 3 bases and J by 1 base, with 9 bases between. Per the germline V gene, CDR1 is MGHRA and CDR2 is YSYEKL. The CDR3 runs to 15 residues. The CDR3 DNA reads TGCGCCAGCAGCCACCCGACGGGGAACACCGGGGAGCTGTTTTTT. Protein product: CASSHPTGNTGELFF.

This clonotype was found many times. The chain uses TRBV29-1 and TRBJ2-1; 10 nucleotides align to TRBD1. Per the germline V gene, CDR1 is SQVTM and CDR2 is ANQGSEA. V shed 6 bases and J 0 bases; nucleotides not matched to a gene: 11. The CDR3 has 17 amino acids. The CDR3, as DNA: TGCAGCGTACCTGACAGGGGGCGGGGGAACTCCTACAATGAGCAGTTCTTC. Residues: CSVPDRGRGNSYNEQFF.

This clonotype was counted at least ten times. CDR3 region: CASSNRDRGDYEQYF. CDR3 DNA: TGTGCCAGCAGCAACCGGGACAGGGGGGACTACGAGCAGTACTTC. This rearrangement joins TRBV13 to TRBJ2-7; 11 bases agree with TRBD1. With 5 bases clipped from V and 3 bases from J, the junction kept 6 bases outside the gene matches. The CDR3 is 15 residues long. Looked up from germline, CDR1 is PRHDT and CDR2 is FYEKMQ (reference sequence). Complete variable domain (other parts from reference TRBV13 and TRBJ2-7): AAGVIQSPRHLIKEKRETATLKCYPIPRHDTVYWYQQGPGQDPQFLISFYEKMQSDKGSIPDRFSAQQFSDYHSELNMSSLELGDSALYFCASSNRDRGDYEQYFGPGTRLTVT.

This clonotype was seen ten or more times. V gene TRBV2 combines with J gene TRBJ2-5; D is undetermined. The J call is uncertain, as TRBJ2-1 better fits the DNA end. The V gene's germline CDR1 is SNHLY and CDR2 FYNNEI. The length of the CDR3 is 15 residues. DNA of the CDR3: TGTGCCAGCAGTGGTAGTTACAGTTGGAGCAATGAGCAGTTCTTC. It specifies CASSGSYSWSNEQFF.

The rearrangement uses TRBV6-1 and TRBJ2-3; D possibly corresponds to TRBD2 (7 bases). Trimming stripped 6 bases from V and 5 bases from J, with 18 bases between. CDR3 length: 15 residues. Germline CDR1 reads MNHNS; CDR2 reads SASEGT. As DNA, the CDR3 is TGTGCCAGCAGCCGGGGAGGGTCAGGGGTAGATACGCAGTATTTT. Translating it yields CASSRGGSGVDTQYF.

Remarks on this clonotype: A read error is possible here, since a much larger clone lies one base away. The V gene is TRBV6-2 or TRBV6-3, the J gene TRBJ1-1, with a possible D match to TRBD1 (5 bases). The V gene's germline CDR1 is MNHEY and CDR2 SVGEGT. The V end lost 5 bases, the J end lost 0 bases, and 16 bases lay between the germline ends. The CDR3 runs to 16 residues. DNA for the CDR3: TGTGCCAGCAGTAATCCGGGACGGGTCATGAACACTGAAGCTTTCTTT. This gives the protein CASSNPGRVMNTEAFF.

The rearrangement uses TRBV13 and TRBJ2-7; 7 nucleotides match TRBD2. V shed 1 base, J shed 1 base, and the junction held 10 bases outside the gene matches. The CDR3 runs to 17 residues. CDR1 and CDR2 (germline): PRHDT, FYEKMQ (reference sequence). The CDR3 coding sequence is TGTGCCAGCAGCTTAGCCCGCGGGGGACTACGATCCTACGAGCAGTACTTC. Translating it yields CASSLARGGLRSYEQYF.

With regard to this clonotype: Given the absence of the conserved phenylalanine or tryptophan at the CDR3 end, a read error is likely. The gene calls are TRBV9 and TRBJ2-2; 11 bases match TRBD1. Trimming cost V 4 bases and J 7 bases; bases outside gene matches: 9. CDR1 is SGDLS and CDR2 is YYNGEE in the germline V gene. This CDR3 has 16 amino acids. CDR3 nucleotide sequence: TGTGCCAGCAGCCCCCGAGGACAGGGGGCGAGCGGGGAGCTGTTTCTT. Its protein product is CASSPRGQGASGELFL.

The table lists this clonotype with a few counts. The CDR3 DNA reads as TGTGCCACCAGTGAAGGACAGGGGCCCTCCTACGAGCAGTACTTC. This encodes CATSEGQGPSYEQYF. The chain employs TRBV24-1 and TRBJ2-7; TRBD1 matches 9 bases. The J segment lost 0 bases and the V segment lost 4 bases, leaving 3 bases of the junction unmatched. Germline V gene lookup returns CDR1 KGHDR and CDR2 SFDVKD. The CDR3 covers 15 residues.

The V call is TRBV27, the J call TRBJ1-2; 9 bases align to TRBD1. There are 15 residues in the CDR3. The V and J ends lost 2 bases and 4 bases, in that order; junction bases with no gene match: 5. The germline CDR1 and CDR2 sequences are MNHEY and SMNVEV (reference sequence). CDR3 nucleotide sequence: TGTGCCAGCAGTTTAGCCGGGACAGGGATCTATGGCTACACCTTC. Translated, it gives CASSLAGTGIYGYTF.

This clonotype has a count of ten or more. The rearrangement joins TRBV11-2 to TRBJ2-5; 7 bases line up with TRBD1. Germline values: CDR1 SGHAT, CDR2 FQNNGV. This CDR3 is 13 amino acids long. The J segment lost 4 bases and the V segment lost 5 bases, leaving 4 bases of the junction unmatched. CDR3 loop: CASSQTGLETQYF. The CDR3 nucleotides read TGTGCCAGCAGCCAGACAGGGTTAGAGACCCAGTACTTC.

Points on this clonotype: A far larger clone lies a single base away; this is likely a read error. The chain joins TRBV12-3 or TRBV12-4 to TRBJ1-5; D ambiguous. V lost 2 bases to trimming and J lost 6 bases, with 11 bases between them. The CDR3 runs 14 residues. CDR3 sequence (DNA): TGTGCCAGCAGTTTATCAAGTTTAGGTCAGCCCCAGCATTTT. Its translation: CASSLSSLGQPQHF.

This clonotype showed up many times. The rearrangement uses TRBV30 and TRBJ1-2, with D maybe TRBD1 (6 bases). The germline V gene encodes CDR1 GTSNPN and CDR2 SVGIG (reference sequence). The CDR3 is made up of 12 amino acids. V was clipped by 0 bases and J by 6 bases, with 8 bases between them. Here the CDR3 reads CAWSVTGHGYTF. The CDR3 DNA sequence: TGTGCCTGGAGTGTAACAGGGCATGGCTACACCTTC. Variable domain in full (rest from reference TRBV30 and TRBJ1-2): SQTIHQWPATLVQPVGSPLSLECTVEGTSNPNLYWYRQAAGRGLQLLFYSVGIGQISSEVPQNLSASRPQDRQFILSSKKLLLSDSGFYLCAWSVTGHGYTFGSGTRLTVV.

This clonotype was counted between two and nine times. V is TRBV9 and J is TRBJ2-6; D remains ambiguous. Germline CDR1 is SGDLS and CDR2 is YYNGEE. V lost 5 bases to trimming and J lost 1 base, with 4 bases between them. The CDR3 runs to 13 residues. CDR3 DNA: TGTGCCAGCAGTAGGTCTGGGGCCAACGTCCTGACTTTC. Amino acid sequence: CASSRSGANVLTF.

This clonotype was counted at least ten times. The rearrangement uses TRBV28 and TRBJ2-3; D possibly corresponds to TRBD2 (6 bases). The length of the CDR3 is 12 residues. The V gene's germline CDR1 is MDHEN and CDR2 SYDVKM. With 7 bases removed from V and 4 bases from J, the gap between germline ends came to 9 bases. The chain's CDR3 is CASTGSPDTQYF. The CDR3 nucleotides are TGTGCCAGCACCGGGAGCCCAGATACGCAGTATTTT. The full variable domain, in which reference TRBV28 and TRBJ2-3 provide the parts outside the CDR3, is DVKVTQSSRYLVKRTGEKVFLECVQDMDHENMFWYRQDPGLGLRLIYFSYDVKMKEKGDIPEGYSVSREKKERFSLILESASTNQTSMYLCASTGSPDTQYFGPGTRLTVL.

V gene TRBV6-5 combines with J gene TRBJ2-1; D not resolved. The CDR3 sequence is 13 residues long. Trimming left V 4 bases short and J 6 bases short, with 10 bases between. The germline gives CDR1 MNHEY, CDR2 SVGAGI. CDR3 protein: CASSSRVSNEQFF. The CDR3 DNA reads TGTGCCAGCAGTTCCCGGGTGAGCAATGAGCAGTTCTTC.

V is TRBV20-1 and J is TRBJ2-7, with D perhaps matching TRBD1 (7 bases). The CDR3 is 12 amino acids. V lost 6 bases to trimming and J lost 4 bases, with 13 bases between them. The germline V gene has CDR1 DFQATT and CDR2 SNEGSKA (reference sequence). The DNA for the CDR3 is TGCAGTGCCGTTCCAGGGGGGTACGAGCAGTACTTC. Its translation is CSAVPGGYEQYF.

The chain uses TRBV14 and TRBJ1-1; D is uncertain. V shed 0 bases and J shed 5 bases, with 10 bases lying between them. The CDR3 loop spans 14 amino acids. Germline lookup yields CDR1 SGHDN and CDR2 FVKESK. DNA of the CDR3: TGTGCCAGCAGCCAAGAGCTTGCGGCGACTGAAGCTTTCTTT. Amino acids: CASSQELAATEAFF.

This clonotype appeared many times. The J gene is TRBJ1-1, the V gene TRBV11-3, with D tentatively TRBD1 (6 bases). Germline CDR1 and CDR2: SGHNT and YENEEA. V was pared by 0 bases and J by 4 bases, with 12 bases between. The CDR3 is 15 residues long. The DNA of the CDR3 is TGTGCCAGCAGCTTAGAGGGGGCGGGCGGCACTGAAGCTTTCTTT. Translated: CASSLEGAGGTEAFF. Combining the CDR3 with reference TRBV11-3 and TRBJ1-1 gives the whole variable domain EAGVVQSPRYKIIEKKQPVAFWCNPISGHNTLYWYLQNLGQGPELLIRYENEEAVDDSQLPKDRFSAERLKGVDSTLKIQPAELGDSAVYLCASSLEGAGGTEAFFGQGTRLTVV.

Comments on this clonotype: A much larger clone differs from this one at a single base, so this may be a read error. The V call is TRBV12-3 or TRBV12-4, the J call TRBJ2-3; 8 nucleotides align to TRBD2. The CDR3 extends over 15 amino acids. V was pared by 4 bases and J by 4 bases, with 7 bases of the junction left unmatched. In DNA form, the CDR3 reads TGTGCCAGCAGTTCGGCGCGGGAGGTGTCAGATACGCAGTATTTT. Amino acid sequence: CASSSAREVSDTQYF.

This clonotype was seen at least ten times. This chain joins TRBV30 and TRBJ2-5; D tentatively fits TRBD1 or TRBD2 (5 bases each). Deletions cut 3 bases from V and 4 bases from J, with 12 bases between. Germline V CDR1 and CDR2: GTSNPN, SVGIG (reference sequence). The CDR3 runs to 13 residues. The CDR3 loop reads CAWSYRDVETQYF. As DNA, the CDR3 is TGTGCCTGGAGCTACCGGGACGTAGAGACCCAGTACTTC.

This clonotype was seen a handful of times. The chain links TRBV5-5 to TRBJ1-5; no firm D call. Germline V CDR1 and CDR2: SGHKS, YYEKEE (reference sequence). The CDR3 length is 15 residues. The V end lost 1 base, the J end lost 0 bases, and 8 bases lay between the germline ends. The CDR3 loop reads CASSLNAGSNQPQHF. DNA of the CDR3: TGTGCCAGCAGCTTGAATGCAGGTAGCAATCAGCCCCAGCATTTT.